This entry describes one T cell receptor beta chain. The antigen this receptor binds is unknown. It has no much larger one-base neighbor in the sample; base qualities were not kept. The data belong to a study of blood T cell repertoires in COVID-19 (dated by TCRdb to about 2020). Turning to the overall study: Collaborator samples came from the United States, Italy and Spain and covered acute and convalescent phases of COVID-19. The prospective study material was composed of cDNA or gDNA derived from T cells, B-cell-depleted T cells, or PBMCs. Deeply sampled blood TCRbeta repertoires from subjects exposed to, actively infected with, or recovered from COVID-19 were included in the dataset. The repertoires were made available in a free public database intended to serve as a resource for research on the immune response to SARS-CoV-2. Samples came from the ongoing ImmuneRACE study (first 160 participants) plus 1,254 subjects from 6 global collaborators. Sample metadata almost always included a de-identified subject ID, COVID-19 status, age in years and sex. Where available, HLA class I and class II types were obtained from metadata supplied by the sample provider rather than from assay-based typing.

Collaborating institutions collected whole blood in K2EDTA tubes following their own protocols. For TCRbeta analysis, collaborators shipped samples in one of three forms: frozen whole blood, isolated PBMCs, or DNA extracted from either of those sample types. The immunoSEQ Assay, a bias-controlled multiplex PCR, was used to amplify TCRbeta CDR3 regions from genomic DNA. In the source study's methods: Nucleated cell counts per sample were estimated from amplification of reference gene primers within the assay. Sequence reads were collapsed and filtered to measure the absolute abundance of every unique TCRbeta CDR3 rearrangement. Productive Simpson clonality was computed per sample as the square root of Simpson's diversity index over productive rearrangements. Not all clones reach the TCRdb copy of this immuneACCESS table, which keeps in-frame sequences only. Checked studies attribute under half of the gap to unresolved V genes and leave the rest unexplained. That table furnishes V, J and clone size, whereas the DNA furnished D and trimming. Present in this sample are 130,000 to 150,000 clones, about 84% of which were seen just once. The ten largest make up approximately 12% of the sample.

Study-wide conclusions, independent of this receptor: The quantity of clinical and demographic metadata differed by source and by participant and was supplied without curation.

The TCR comes from a man aged 55 to 70 with active or convalescent COVID-19. Sequences were obtained from peripheral blood.

The CDR3 in this case is CASSLRGHEKLFF. The nucleotide sequence reads TGTGCCAGCAGCTTGAGGGGGCACGAAAAACTGTTTTTT. The sequence joins TRBV7-2 to TRBJ1-4; TRBD1 matches 7 bases in the middle. The CDR3 sequence holds 13 residues, the cysteine and phenylalanine included. The entry retains the CDR3 DNA only, 39 bases that are in frame from base 1. As encoded in the germline V gene, CDR1 is SGHTA while CDR2 is FQGNSA. Ends trimmed: V by 3 bases, J by 8 bases; bases unmatched to a gene: 3.